This T cell receptor (beta chain) was found in a study of identical twins (dated by TCRdb to the mid-2010s). For context, the study as a whole: The study deep-sequenced TCR alpha and beta repertoires from monozygotic twins, unrelated adults of various ages and cord blood to test whether fetal clonotypes persist. To rule out contamination, the twin experiments were replicated at different times with different library preparation protocols. Study-wide findings and limitations: A weaker excess of twin sharing was found in beta out-of-frame sequences because the signal-to-noise ratio was lowered by fewer shared sequences. Fewer insertions were carried by abundant cord blood beta clonotypes, a similar but weaker trend appeared in young adult naive repertoires, and no such trend appeared in memory repertoires. Compared with coincidental sharing between unrelated individuals, out-of-frame TCR alpha sequences shared between twins showed an excess of sequences with low generation probability. Invariant T cells such as MAIT and iNKT could partly confound zero-insertion analyses, although diverse VJ usage argued against such confounding for most clonotypes. Because the same donors could not be followed over many years, the conclusions relied on cross-sectional statistical analysis. In monozygotic twins, out-of-frame TCR alpha sharing was systematically underestimated by recombination models, although the models agreed with sharing between unrelated individuals.

Library method: 5' RACE. Instrument used: Illumina HiSeq 2000. Template switching added a universal primer binding site, and the final cDNA carried a unique molecular identifier that allowed TCR cDNA molecules to be counted accurately. Specific primers in the conserved constant-segment region were used to synthesize first-strand cDNA for the TCR alpha and beta chains. To control for contamination, every cDNA library was double barcoded, receiving both a SMART-Mk sample barcode and Illumina barcodes. Two successive PCR steps introduced TruSeq adapter sequences along with Illumina sample barcodes. Sequencing of the TCR alpha and beta cDNA libraries was done on the Illumina HiSeq platform using custom primers. As for the authors' bioinformatics: Unique molecular identifiers were extracted from raw reads with MiGEC, and CDR3 positions were determined with MiXCR. Recombination models were inferred per individual with the repgenHMM and IGoR tools using an EM algorithm. The analysis of shared clonotypes was done with the tcR package in R, with sharing normalized by the product of cloneset sizes. To study raw recombination without the effects of thymic and clonal selection, out-of-frame nonproductive sequences were analyzed. The public reads were reanalyzed by TCRdb: fastp trimming at Q25, MiXCR alignment, in-frame beta chains only. Each record represents a unique CDR3 protein, reported with the most common genes and DNA among its rows. These V and J calls rely on TCRdb rather than the paper's analysis. The sample table holds fewer than 250,000 distinct CDR3 sequences, of which approximately 7% were seen once. The ten largest make up around 3.4% of the sample.

The table lists this clonotype with a few counts. Its cognate antigen has yet to be identified. No much larger clonotype is one base removed from it; base qualities were not supplied. Every donor in the study was a healthy Caucasian. The twin cohort consisted of three pairs of female monozygotic twins, all aged roughly 18 to 29 years. Miltenyi CD45RO+ enrichment and human naive T-cell isolation kits were used to isolate memory (CD45RO+) and naive T cells from PBMC. The CDR3, cysteine through phenylalanine, is 15 amino acids long. Just the 45-base CDR3 DNA is kept, in frame starting at base 1. Per the germline V gene, MGHRA is the CDR1 and YSYEKL is the CDR2. V lost 2 bases and J lost 5 bases, and the count of bases not matched to a germline gene is 8. The same data also contributed to another study, on yellow fever vaccine responses in identical twins. As that second paper reports: The authors reported that the T cell response to vaccination in identical twins appeared partly convergent and partly personalized. Focusing on identical twins, the study followed the T cell clones that responded to the vaccine, and did so with precision.

Sequencing input: memory (CD45RO+) T cells sorted from blood. Sample cell subset or site, as interpreted from the label and publication: CD45RO+ enriched T cells. Recombination joined TRBV4-1 with TRBJ2-5, and TRBD1 aligns with 7 junction nucleotides. The receptor was derived from a young woman in good health. This receptor has the CDR3 CASSQPDRVGETQYF. The nucleotides read TGCGCCAGCAGCCAACCCGACAGGGTCGGTGAGACCCAGTACTTC.